The next 14 T cell receptor beta chains were all read from a single sample in a study of T cells in Graves' hyperthyroidism and ophthalmopathy. The CDR3 regions of TCR beta were amplified from RNA transcripts. Researchers ran a first-round RT-PCR on the TCR CDR3 using the HTBI primer set. TCRdb independently ran MiXCR on the multiplex PCR reads; one entry per CDR3 protein. The sample includes roughly 650,000 distinct CDR3 sequences, more than 15% of them seen just once. The sequenced sample was blood. The receptors originated from a woman in her thirties or forties with Graves' ophthalmopathy.

This clonotype was observed a handful of times. The V and J genes are TRBV4-1 and TRBJ2-3; perhaps TRBD1 as D (6 bases). This CDR3 is built from 16 residues. CDR1 MGHRA and CDR2 YSYEKL come from the germline V gene. V was trimmed by 4 bases and J by 2 bases, leaving 16 bases between them. In nucleotides, the CDR3 is TGCGCCAGCAGCCCGTCACAGGGTTTGTTCACAGATACGCAGTATTTT. Translating it yields CASSPSQGLFTDTQYF.

This clonotype has at least ten counts. This CDR3 reads CSVGADTNTEAFF. CDR3 in DNA: TGCAGCGTTGGGGCAGACACGAACACTGAAGCTTTCTTT. This chain links TRBV29-1 with TRBJ1-1; D not certain. Germline CDR1 is SQVTM and CDR2 is ANQGSEA. The V gene lost 4 bases and the J gene lost 1 base, with 10 bases spanning the gap. The length of the CDR3 is 13 residues.

This clonotype occurred many times. This chain links TRBV11-3 with TRBJ2-7, with 8 bases matching TRBD1. Germline values: CDR1 SGHNT, CDR2 YENEEA. This CDR3 is 14 amino acids long. V lost 4 bases to trimming and J lost 5 bases; unmatched junction nucleotides: 7. CDR3 in DNA: TGTGCCAGCAGCTCGAAGACAGGGGTCGACGAGCAGTACTTC. Translation: CASSSKTGVDEQYF.

This clonotype occurred many times. This chain joins TRBV28 and TRBJ2-7, with a tentative D call TRBD1 (6 bases). Per the germline V gene, CDR1 is MDHEN and CDR2 is SYDVKM. The CDR3 loop spans 16 amino acids. Between the trimmed V and J ends, which lost 3 bases and 3 bases, there was a span of 18 bases. Written as DNA, the CDR3 is TGTGCCAGCAGTTTTTTCCTCGGGACAACTCTCTACGAGCAGTACTTC. It specifies CASSFFLGTTLYEQYF.

This rearrangement joins TRBV20-1 to TRBJ2-2; maybe TRBD1 (5 bases). This CDR3 region has 17 residues. Germline loops: CDR1 DFQATT, CDR2 SNEGSKA (reference sequence). Trimming stripped 4 bases from V and 4 bases from J, with 22 bases between. The DNA of the CDR3 is TGCAGTGCTATCGGGCGTTGGCAGGGCAAGGGCACCGGGGAGCTGTTTTTT. Translated, it gives CSAIGRWQGKGTGELFF.

This clonotype occurred a few times. A much larger clonotype is one base distant, so this may be a read error. The rearrangement joins TRBV14 to TRBJ1-3; no firm D call. Trimming stripped 0 bases from V and 0 bases from J, with 6 bases between. The CDR3 totals 15 residues. The germline CDR1 and CDR2 sequences are SGHDN and FVKESK. The chain's CDR3 is CASSQDWSSGNTIYF. The CDR3 DNA is TGTGCCAGCAGCCAAGACTGGAGCTCTGGAAACACCATATATTTT.

This clonotype was seen at least ten times. J is TRBJ1-1 and V is TRBV24-1; 7 bases are a match to TRBD1. Germline V gene data show CDR1 as KGHDR and CDR2 as SFDVKD. V lost 9 bases to trimming and J lost 1 base; unmatched junction nucleotides: 4. There are 13 residues in the CDR3. This chain's CDR3 is CATPRDRNTEAFF. In DNA, the CDR3 is TGTGCCACCCCACGGGACAGGAACACTGAAGCTTTCTTT.

This clonotype was recorded many times. The J gene is TRBJ1-2, the V gene TRBV20-1, with D perhaps TRBD1 (6 bases). CDR1 is DFQATT and CDR2 is SNEGSKA in the germline V gene (reference sequence). The CDR3 contains 16 residues. Trimming stripped 1 base from V and 5 bases from J, with 20 bases between. The CDR3 coding sequence is TGCAGTGCTAGAGTACGGGACAATAACCCAGCGTATGGCTACACCTTC. The encoded protein is CSARVRDNNPAYGYTF.

This clonotype was observed many times. V is TRBV30 and J is TRBJ2-7; D call uncertain. CDR1 GTSNPN and CDR2 SVGIG come from the germline V gene (reference sequence). This CDR3 spans 12 amino acids. V lost 1 base, J lost 3 bases, and 7 bases lay in between. The CDR3 protein is CAWSDTYYEQYF. CDR3 coding DNA: TGTGCCTGGAGTGACACTTACTACGAGCAGTACTTC.

J is TRBJ2-2 and V is TRBV15; D might be TRBD1 or TRBD2, each matching 5 bases. V was cut by 0 bases and J by 7 bases, with 6 bases left in between. The germline CDR1 and CDR2 sequences are LNHNV and YYDKDF (reference sequence). This CDR3 spans 13 amino acids. The chain's CDR3 is CATSRDGGGELFF. The CDR3 region has the DNA TGTGCCACCAGCAGAGATGGGGGCGGGGAGCTGTTTTTT.

This clonotype appeared many times. The chain links TRBV12-3 or TRBV12-4 to TRBJ1-1; no reliable D call. This CDR3 has 16 amino acids. Trimming took off 5 bases at V and 1 base at J, with 17 bases between the two ends. CDR3 sequence reads: CASSKAGEVPNTEAFF. In nucleotides, the CDR3 is TGTGCCAGCAGTAAAGCCGGAGAGGTTCCGAACACTGAAGCTTTCTTT.

This clonotype showed up many times. This chain links TRBV3-1 with TRBJ2-2; no clear D gene. The length of the CDR3 is 14 residues. The germline V gene has CDR1 LGHDT and CDR2 YNNKEL (reference sequence). The V end lost 2 bases, the J end lost 1 base, and 5 bases lay between the germline ends. Written as DNA, the CDR3 is TGTGCCAGCAGCCAAAGGGTGAACACCGGGGAGCTGTTTTTT. Translation gives CASSQRVNTGELFF.

This clonotype was recorded at least ten times. V gene TRBV20-1 combines with J gene TRBJ2-1, with TRBD2 matching 11 bases. V trimming: 3 bases; J trimming: 3 bases; junction bases outside the gene matches: 1. This CDR3 is built from 14 residues. CDR1 and CDR2 from the germline V gene are DFQATT and SNEGSKA (reference sequence). CDR3 sequence (DNA): TGCAGTGCTAGGACTAGCGGGATCTACAATGAGCAGTTCTTC. This sequence encodes CSARTSGIYNEQFF.

This clonotype occurred a few times. In DNA, the CDR3 is TGTGCCAGCAAGGTGGCAACTAATGAAAAACTGTTTTTT. Translating it yields CASKVATNEKLFF. The V and J genes are TRBV6-4 and TRBJ1-4, with D uncertain. Deletions cut 7 bases from V and 0 bases from J, with 6 bases between. The CDR3 sequence is 13 residues long. The germline gives CDR1 MRHNA, CDR2 SNTAGT.